This T cell receptor beta chain was sequenced during a study of T cells after yellow fever vaccination. Regarding the study as a whole: Post-booster reappearance was seen for most primary-vaccination clones (96% CD4, roughly 86% CD8). In FACS-sorted repertoires, abundant clonotypes from the bulk population could appear as contaminants.

Trimming left V 0 bases short and J 9 bases short, with 12 bases between. The CDR3 is 14 amino acids. Germline CDR1 is MNHEY and CDR2 is SVGEGT. A universal primer site and UMIs were added as TCR cDNA was made by 5'RACE template switching. TCRdb redid the calling of the 5' RACE reads with MiXCR, one entry per CDR3 protein. The top ten clones hold 1.1% of a sample with under 300,000 distinct CDR3 sequences, more than 6.5% of them seen once. There are many counts of this clonotype. Its cognate antigen is unknown. V and J are TRBV6-2 or TRBV6-3 and TRBJ2-1; D is perhaps TRBD2 (6 bases). This TCR derives from a man under 40 who received the YFV17D yellow fever vaccine. The starting material was CD4+ T cells sorted from PBMCs, obtained on the day of the yellow fever booster vaccination. CDR3: CASSYSGGAGEQFF. CDR3 in DNA: TGTGCCAGCAGTTACTCAGGCGGGGCGGGTGAGCAGTTCTTC.